This T cell receptor beta chain was profiled in a study of OX40 agonist ivuxolimab in advanced cancers. Blood was sampled at baseline, cycle 4 day 1, and cycle 7 day 1. Between the trimmed V and J ends, which lost 0 bases and 4 bases, there was a span of 15 bases. Germline-derived CDR1 and CDR2 are ENHRY and SYGVKD. There are 16 residues in the CDR3. This clone was seen a few times. Repertoires were generated with immunoSEQ multiplex PCR, while TCRdb's copy carries only in-frame clones and drops some. The sample includes some 45,000 clones, about 75% of them seen just once. The V call is TRBV10-3, the J call TRBJ2-5; D uncertain. The sequence came from an adult with an advanced solid tumor such as melanoma, head and neck, liver or kidney cancer. Sequenced here: CD4+ or CD8+ T cells sorted from blood, sampled in a trial of the OX40 agonist ivuxolimab. The CDR3 coding sequence is TGTGCCATCAGTGAGTCGAAAGGGAATTTGGGAGAGACCCAGTACTTC. It specifies CAISESKGNLGETQYF.